The 7 T cell receptor beta chains given below trace back to one sample, sequenced in a study of response to subunit inactivated influenza vaccine. TCRdb redid the calling of the RT-PCR reads with MiXCR, one entry per CDR3 protein. The table has about 180,000 distinct CDR3 sequences, approximately 8.7% seen once. This specimen was non-naive T cells sorted from PBMCs, taken on the day of vaccination. These receptors were taken from a man in his fifties who received an inactivated influenza vaccine.

This clonotype was counted many times. This chain links TRBV6-1 with TRBJ2-7; D may be TRBD1 (6 bases). The CDR3 consists of 13 residues. V was shortened by 8 bases and J by 0 bases, with 11 bases between the two germline ends. CDR1 and CDR2 from the germline V gene are MNHNS and SASEGT. CDR3 residues: CASGPGHSYEQYF. The CDR3 DNA is TGTGCCAGCGGACCGGGACACTCCTACGAGCAGTACTTC.

This clonotype was counted at least ten times. The J gene is TRBJ2-1, the V gene TRBV20-1; unclear D gene. The CDR3 has 13 residues. V gave up 5 bases and J gave up 4 bases, with 12 bases separating them. Germline-derived CDR1 and CDR2 are DFQATT and SNEGSKA (reference sequence). This chain's CDR3 is CSAVSQIYNEQFF. CDR3 DNA: TGCAGTGCTGTCTCACAGATTTACAATGAGCAGTTCTTC.

The chain has TRBV25-1 and TRBJ1-1; no definite D call. V was cut by 3 bases and J by 6 bases, with 14 bases left in between. This CDR3 has 14 residues. From germline, CDR1 is MGHDK and CDR2 SYGVNS. The CDR3 nucleotides are TGTGCCAGCAGTGAGTCCAGTCTTGGGGCTGAAGCTTTCTTT. It translates to CASSESSLGAEAFF. The entire variable domain, with the rest obtained from reference TRBV25-1 and TRBJ1-1, is as follows: EADIYQTPRYLVIGTGKKITLECSQTMGHDKMYWYQQDPGMELHLIHYSYGVNSTEKGDLSSESTVSRIRTEHFPLTLESARPSHTSQYLCASSESSLGAEAFFGQGTRLTVV.

The chain carries TRBV20-1 and TRBJ2-7, with 8 positions matching TRBD2. Trimming cost V 6 bases and J 6 bases; bases outside gene matches: 7. Germline lookup yields CDR1 DFQATT and CDR2 SNEGSKA (reference sequence). The CDR3 contains 12 residues. The CDR3 DNA reads TGCAGTGCCAAACTAGCGGCACCCGAGCAGTACTTC. Translated, it gives CSAKLAAPEQYF.

This clonotype was counted between two and nine times. This chain joins TRBV7-6 and TRBJ2-3; D ambiguous. Between the trimmed V and J ends, which lost 4 bases and 1 base, there was a span of 6 bases. CDR1 SGHVS and CDR2 FNYEAQ come from the germline V gene. This CDR3 has 13 amino acids. CDR3: CASSSRRTDTQYF. CDR3 coding DNA: TGTGCCAGCAGCTCCCGCCGCACAGATACGCAGTATTTT.

About this clonotype: A much larger clone differs by one base, so this may be a read error. The rearrangement links TRBV28 to TRBJ1-5, with D unresolved. TRBJ2-3 explains the end of the DNA better; the J call may be wrong. The CDR3 extends over 14 amino acids. From germline, CDR1 is MDHEN and CDR2 SYDVKM. This CDR3 is CASGLDGYNQPQYF. CDR3 in DNA: TGTGCCAGCGGCCTGGACGGGTACAATCAGCCCCAGTATTTT.

Comment on this clonotype: Compared with germline, one end of the junction differs, possibly owing to a read error. This chain joins TRBV7-8 and TRBJ2-7, with D perhaps assigned TRBD1 or TRBD2 (5 bases each). The germline V gene has CDR1 SGHVS and CDR2 FQNEAQ. The CDR3 length is 13 residues. The CDR3 loop is CAISPGTTCEQYF. The CDR3, as DNA: TGTGCCATCAGCCCCGGGACCACCTGCGAGCAGTACTTC. Full variable domain (rest looked up from reference TRBV7-8 and TRBJ2-7): GAGVSQSPRYKVAKRGQDVALRCDPISGHVSLFWYQQALGQGPEFLTYFQNEAQLDKSGLPSDRFFAERPEGSVSTLKIQRTQQEDSAVYLCAISPGTTCEQYFGPGTRLTVT.